This T cell receptor (beta chain) is drawn from a study of regulatory T cells in long-lasting Graves disease. This clonotype has ten or more counts. Combining iRepertoire HTBI primers with Arm-PCR of CDR3 regions, the authors built TCR beta libraries. TCRdb recomputed calls from the multiplex PCR reads with MiXCR, one row per CDR3 protein. The sample lists about 660,000 distinct CDR3 sequences, approximately 29% occurring once. Germline assignment: CDR1 MDHEN and CDR2 SYDVKM. This CDR3 comprises 14 residues. V dropped 5 bases and J dropped 4 bases, with 14 bases sitting between them. The time point was: persistent/refractory GD, antithyroid drugs over 5 years with positive TRAb. Isolated PBMC RNA provided the starting material for the TCR library.

The starting material was peripheral blood mononuclear cells (PBMCs), obtained when the disease was refractory, from a patient treated with antithyroid drugs. The clonotype comes from a female donor with Graves disease. The chain employs TRBV28 and TRBJ1-1, with D possibly TRBD1 on 6 matching bases. In DNA form, the CDR3 reads TGTGCCAGCAGTCCCCTCACACAGGGCACTGAAGCTTTCTTT. Residues: CASSPLTQGTEAFF.